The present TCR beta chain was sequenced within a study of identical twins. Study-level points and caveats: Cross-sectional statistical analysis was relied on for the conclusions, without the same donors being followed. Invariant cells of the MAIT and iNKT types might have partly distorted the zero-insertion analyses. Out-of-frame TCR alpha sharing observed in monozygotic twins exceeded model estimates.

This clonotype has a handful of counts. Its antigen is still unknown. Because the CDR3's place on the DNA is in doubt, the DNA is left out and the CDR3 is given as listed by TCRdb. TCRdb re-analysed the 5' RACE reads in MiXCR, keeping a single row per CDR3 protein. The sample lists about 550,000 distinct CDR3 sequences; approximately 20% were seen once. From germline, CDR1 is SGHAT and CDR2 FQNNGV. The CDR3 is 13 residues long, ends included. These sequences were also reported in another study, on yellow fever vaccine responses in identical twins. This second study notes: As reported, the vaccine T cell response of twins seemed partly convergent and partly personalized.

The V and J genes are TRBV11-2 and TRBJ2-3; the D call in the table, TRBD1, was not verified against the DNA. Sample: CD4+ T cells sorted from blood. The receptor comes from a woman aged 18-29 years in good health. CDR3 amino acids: CASSSLFGTGTYF.